The present entry profiles one T cell receptor (beta chain) with its context. Its cognate antigen is unknown. The sample originates from a study of OX40 agonist ivuxolimab in advanced cancers. Findings of the study overall: With doses of 0.1-3.0 mg/kg, partial responders showed among the lowest clonal expansion.

Germline CDR1 MGHRA, CDR2 YSYEKL. The CDR3 runs 12 residues. Trimming took off 0 bases at V and 6 bases at J, with 3 bases between the two ends. The table came from immunoSEQ multiplex PCR; TCRdb's copy has only in-frame clones and leaves some out. The repertoire holds about 64,000 clones, with about nine tenths as singletons. The input for sequencing was CD4+ or CD8+ T cells sorted from blood, taken in a trial of the OX40 agonist ivuxolimab. The receptor was isolated from an adult with an advanced solid tumor such as melanoma, head and neck, liver or kidney cancer. The chain recombines TRBV4-1 with TRBJ1-5; no reliable D call. The CDR3 DNA sequence: TGCGCCAGCAGCCAAGATAGTCAGCCCCAGCATTTT. Amino acid sequence: CASSQDSQPQHF.